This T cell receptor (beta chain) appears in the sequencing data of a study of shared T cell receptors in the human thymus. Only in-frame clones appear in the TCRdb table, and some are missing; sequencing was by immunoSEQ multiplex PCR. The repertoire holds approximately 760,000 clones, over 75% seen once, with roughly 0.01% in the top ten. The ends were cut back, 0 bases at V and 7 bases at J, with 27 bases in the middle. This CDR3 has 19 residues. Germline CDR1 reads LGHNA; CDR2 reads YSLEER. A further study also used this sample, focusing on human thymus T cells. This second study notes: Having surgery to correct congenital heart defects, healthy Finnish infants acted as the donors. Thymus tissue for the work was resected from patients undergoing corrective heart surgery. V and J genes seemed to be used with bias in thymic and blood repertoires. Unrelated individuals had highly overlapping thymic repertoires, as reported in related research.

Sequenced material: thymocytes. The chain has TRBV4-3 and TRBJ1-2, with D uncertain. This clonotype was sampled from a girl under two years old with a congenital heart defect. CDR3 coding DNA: TGCGCCAGCAGCCAAGAGCCCACGGGGTCAATCCCAGTTACCGGTGGCTACACCTTC. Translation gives CASSQEPTGSIPVTGGYTF.